The T cell receptor (beta chain) under discussion was sequenced for a study of Ad26.COV2.S vaccination and SARS-CoV-2 variants. The study's findings and limits: Vaccinees displayed broader spike-specific TCR repertoires than placebo recipients.

TCRdb keeps only in-frame clones here, not all; method: immunoSEQ multiplex PCR. The sample has under 550,000 clones, more than 80% seen once; the top ten hold 9% to 15%. Treatment noted: roughly 20 received Ad26.COV2.S at low or high dose, single or two shots; 5 received placebo; per-sample allocation not given. Day 63 following the first vaccine or placebo injection was when the samples were taken. The CDR3 totals 20 residues. Only one count was recorded for this clone. Antigen specificity is unknown. The rearrangement links TRBV21-1 to TRBJ1-1. TRBV21-1 is classified as a pseudogene. The receptor comes from a person aged 18-60 years who received the Ad26.COV2.S COVID-19 vaccine or a placebo. The material was peripheral blood, obtained in a trial of Ad26.COV2.S vaccine versus placebo. The chain's CDR3 is CASSKAHPVAGHLKNTEAFF. The CDR3, as DNA: TGTGCCAGCAGCAAAGCGCACCCTGTTGCGGGACACCTGAAGAACACTGAAGCTTTCTTT.